The T cell receptor beta chain described here comes from a study of T-cell memory formation after mild COVID-19. Via MiXCR, TCRdb re-called the 5' RACE reads, giving one row per CDR3 protein. In the table there are fewer than 200,000 distinct CDR3 sequences, 20% to 25% of which are singletons. The ends lost 4 bases at V and 1 base at J; junction bases unmatched: 5. This CDR3 region has 15 residues. Germline assignment: CDR1 LGHDT and CDR2 YNNKEL (reference sequence). This chain uses TRBV3-1 with TRBJ2-7; 9 bases agree with TRBD1. Sequenced: PBMCs or a T cell subset sorted from them (not recorded which). The TCR was taken from an adult woman who had mild COVID-19 (a few samples of this study predate the infection). Cell type and time point are not known. As DNA, the CDR3 is TGTGCCAGCAGCCGGGACAGGGAGAGGTCCTACGAGCAGTACTTC. Translation: CASSRDRERSYEQYF.